Listed here are 17 T cell receptor beta chains from one sample, sequenced in a study of early T cells in non-severe SARS-CoV-2 infection. TCRdb re-derived calls from the 5' RACE reads in MiXCR, one entry per CDR3 protein. The sample contains roughly 61,000 distinct CDR3 sequences, about 9.1% of which appear only once. Sequencing used whole blood. These receptors came from an adult who was a healthcare worker with PCR-confirmed SARS-CoV-2 infection or an uninfected control (not recorded which).

This clonotype was found many times. This chain links TRBV6-1 with TRBJ2-7; TRBD1 matches 9 bases. The CDR3 consists of 16 residues. The germline V gene encodes CDR1 MNHNS and CDR2 SASEGT. V was pared by 0 bases and J by 7 bases, with 10 bases of the junction left unmatched. The DNA of the CDR3 is TGTGCCAGCAGTGAAGCCCCGGGGACAGGGATTGGGGAGCAGTACTTC. The encoded protein is CASSEAPGTGIGEQYF.

This clonotype was counted ten times or more. The V and J genes are TRBV12-3 or TRBV12-4 and TRBJ2-6, with no clear D. The CDR3 consists of 17 residues. V was shortened by 10 bases and J by 5 bases, with 24 bases between the two germline ends. CDR3 coding DNA: TGTGCCACCCTATCCGGCCCAACGTCTCTGTGGGCCAACGTCCTGACTTTC. Its translation: CATLSGPTSLWANVLTF.

This clonotype has a count of ten or more. This chain links TRBV7-2 with TRBJ2-5; 7 positions match TRBD2. CDR1 and CDR2 from the germline V gene are SGHTA and FQGNSA. With 5 bases clipped from V and 4 bases from J, the junction kept 10 bases outside the gene matches. The length of the CDR3 is 15 residues. The CDR3 is CASSPPGGGRETQYF. The CDR3 DNA reads as TGTGCCAGCAGCCCACCGGGGGGAGGAAGAGAGACCCAGTACTTC.

This rearrangement joins TRBV7-2 to TRBJ2-5; D is unresolved. The germline V and J ends were trimmed by 5 bases and 0 bases, with 10 bases remaining between them. CDR1 is SGHTA and CDR2 is FQGNSA in the germline V gene. This CDR3 has 14 amino acids. The CDR3 is CASSPRRDQETQYF. In nucleotides, the CDR3 is TGTGCCAGCAGCCCCAGACGGGACCAAGAGACCCAGTACTTC.

As for this clonotype: A much more abundant neighbour one base away suggests this may be a read error. This chain connects TRBV5-5 to TRBJ1-1; TRBD1 agrees at 7 bases. The V gene's germline CDR1 is SGHKS and CDR2 YYEKEE (reference sequence). The CDR3 contains 14 residues. This CDR3 is CVSSAGQMNTEAFF. The DNA for the CDR3 is TGTGTCAGCAGCGCGGGACAGATGAACACTGAAGCTTTCTTT.

This clonotype was found many times. The J gene is TRBJ2-1, the V gene TRBV2; TRBD2 matches 7 bases. CDR3 size: 16 residues. With V trimmed by 2 bases and J by 1 base, 5 bases remained unmatched. CDR1 and CDR2 from the germline V gene are SNHLY and FYNNEI. CDR3 nucleotides: TGTGCCAGCAGTGAATGGGCTAGCGGATCCTACAATGAGCAGTTCTTC. Encoded protein: CASSEWASGSYNEQFF.

This clonotype was observed many times. The chain carries TRBV14 and TRBJ2-3; weak D call: TRBD1 (5 bases). The V end was cut by 6 bases, the J end by 2 bases, with 9 bases between. The CDR3 contains 13 residues. Germline CDR1 SGHDN, CDR2 FVKESK. CDR3 DNA sequence: TGTGCCAGCAGGCGACAGTCCACAGATACGCAGTATTTT. Its protein is CASRRQSTDTQYF.

Many counts were recorded for this clonotype. This rearrangement joins TRBV12-5 to TRBJ1-1; no clear D gene. The V and J ends lost 0 bases and 7 bases respectively, with 9 bases between them. The germline CDR1 and CDR2 sequences are LGHNT and FRNRAP. The CDR3 loop spans 13 amino acids. Here the CDR3 DNA reads TGTGCTAGTGGTTTGGTATCGGGAGGTGAAGCTTTCTTT. Translation gives CASGLVSGGEAFF.

This clonotype was observed a few times. This chain uses TRBV5-6 with TRBJ1-1; TRBD1 agrees at 7 bases. The CDR3 length is 15 residues. Germline V gene lookup returns CDR1 SGHDT and CDR2 YYEEEE. With 3 bases clipped from V and 0 bases from J, the junction kept 5 bases outside the gene matches. CDR3 residues: CASSSARGLNTEAFF. The CDR3 DNA is TGTGCCAGCAGCTCGGCCAGGGGGTTGAACACTGAAGCTTTCTTT.

In its sample, this clonotype was seen many times. The chain carries TRBV5-4 and TRBJ2-5; TRBD2 is a possible D gene (5 bases). The CDR3 length is 14 residues. Looked up from germline, CDR1 is SGHNT and CDR2 is YYREEE (reference sequence). The germline V and J ends were trimmed by 0 bases and 1 base, with 7 bases remaining between them. CDR3 residues: CASSLAGIQETQYF. In DNA, the CDR3 is TGTGCCAGCAGCTTGGCCGGGATCCAAGAGACCCAGTACTTC.

V and J are TRBV28 and TRBJ1-1, with D possibly being TRBD1 (6 bases). This CDR3 is 13 amino acids long. Germline V lookup: CDR1 MDHEN, CDR2 SYDVKM. The ends were cut back, 10 bases at V and 7 bases at J, with 19 bases in the middle. The CDR3 sequence is CAISRGDTNEAFF. In nucleotides, the CDR3 is TGTGCCATCTCGAGAGGGGACACAAATGAAGCTTTCTTT.

This clonotype was recorded a few times. The chain uses TRBV20-1 and TRBJ1-1; 11 bases are shared with TRBD1. This CDR3 has 14 residues. The germline V gene encodes CDR1 DFQATT and CDR2 SNEGSKA (reference sequence). Trimming removed 0 bases from V and 10 bases from J; junction bases left unmatched: 7. The DNA of the CDR3 is TGCAGTGCTAGAGATCTCGGACAGGGGGCGATAGCTTTCTTT. Amino acids: CSARDLGQGAIAFF.

This clonotype was seen at least ten times. The chain uses TRBV20-1 and TRBJ1-5; D is unresolved. This CDR3 is 13 amino acids long. Germline V lookup: CDR1 DFQATT, CDR2 SNEGSKA (reference sequence). V lost 1 base, J lost 0 bases, and 4 bases lay in between. The CDR3 nucleotides read TGCAGTGCTAGAGGTTATAGCAATCAGCCCCAGCATTTT. Translating gives CSARGYSNQPQHF.

This clonotype was found a few times. The V and J genes are TRBV6-5 and TRBJ2-5, with 8 nucleotides matching TRBD2. The CDR3 sequence is 13 residues long. Germline V gene sequence: CDR1 MNHEY, CDR2 SVGAGI. Trimming took 6 bases from V and 5 from J; bases not matched to a gene: 5. The CDR3 protein is CASSQREWETQYF. In DNA, the CDR3 is TGTGCCAGCAGCCAGCGGGAGTGGGAGACCCAGTACTTC.

This clonotype was seen only a few times. The chain combines TRBV12-3 or TRBV12-4 with TRBJ1-4; 7 positions match TRBD1. Trimming removed 7 bases from V and 7 bases from J; junction bases left unmatched: 6. This CDR3 is 13 amino acids long. This CDR3 reads CASTRGLAEKLFF. For the CDR3, the DNA is TGTGCCAGCACAAGGGGGCTGGCTGAAAAACTGTTTTTT.

This clonotype was found many times. This chain joins TRBV5-4 and TRBJ1-2; a weak D match, TRBD1 (5 bases). Per the germline V gene, CDR1 is SGHNT and CDR2 is YYREEE (reference sequence). Trimming removed 4 bases from V and 4 bases from J, with 17 bases in between. The CDR3 length is 15 residues. The CDR3 reads CASSGRTAGGYGYTF. The CDR3 nucleotides read TGTGCCAGCAGCGGCCGGACCGCTGGGGGCTATGGCTACACCTTC. Combining the CDR3 with reference TRBV5-4 and TRBJ1-2 gives the whole variable domain ETGVTQSPTHLIKTRGQQVTLRCSSQSGHNTVSWYQQALGQGPQFIFQYYREEENGRGNFPPRFSGLQFPNYSSELNVNALELDDSALYLCASSGRTAGGYGYTFGSGTRLTVV.

V and J are TRBV5-1 and TRBJ2-6, with D uncertain. Germline CDR1 SGHRS, CDR2 YFSETQ. CDR3 length: 19 residues. V was pared by 0 bases and J by 1 base, with 17 bases between. CDR3 DNA sequence: TGCGCCAGCAGCTTGGAGGGCGGTCTATTGATGTCTGGGGCCAACGTCCTGACTTTC. Translating it yields CASSLEGGLLMSGANVLTF. The full variable domain, rest sourced from reference TRBV5-1 and TRBJ2-6, is KAGVTQTPRYLIKTRGQQVTLSCSPISGHRSVSWYQQTPGQGLQFLFEYFSETQRNKGNFPGRFSGRQFSNSRSEMNVSTLELGDSALYLCASSLEGGLLMSGANVLTFGAGSRLTVL.